This TCR beta chain was identified during a study of blood T cell repertoires in COVID-19. Across the whole study: The United States, Italy and Spain supplied acute and convalescent COVID-19 samples. In each case, the material was cDNA or gDNA derived from T cells, B-cell-depleted T cells, or PBMCs.

Authors' methods: Estimates of nucleated cell counts were drawn from the amplification of reference gene primers. Profiled with immunoSEQ multiplex PCR; TCRdb holds only in-frame clones, not every one. V, J and clone size are taken as reported in that table, and D and trimming were inferred from the DNA itself. This table holds 150,000 or so clones, more than 75% found once. CDR3 size: 17 residues. Germline CDR1 is LGHNA and CDR2 is YNFKEQ. Trimming cost V 0 bases and J 9 bases; bases outside gene matches: 9. This clonotype originated in a man aged 35-49 years who had recovered from COVID-19. Sequenced material: PBMCs or T cells enriched from blood (not recorded which). This chain links TRBV4-2 with TRBJ2-4, with 12 nucleotides matching TRBD2. The CDR3 here is CASSQDLTSGGWSIQYF. CDR3 DNA sequence: TGTGCCAGCAGCCAAGATCTTACTAGCGGGGGGTGGAGCATTCAGTACTTC.